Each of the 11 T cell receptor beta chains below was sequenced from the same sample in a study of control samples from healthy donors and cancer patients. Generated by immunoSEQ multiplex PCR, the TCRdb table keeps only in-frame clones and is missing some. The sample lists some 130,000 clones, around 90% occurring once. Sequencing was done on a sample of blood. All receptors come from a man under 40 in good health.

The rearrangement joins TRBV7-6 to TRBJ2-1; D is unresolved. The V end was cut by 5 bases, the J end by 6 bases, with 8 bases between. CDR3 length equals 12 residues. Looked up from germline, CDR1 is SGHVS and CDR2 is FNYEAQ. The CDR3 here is CASSKDANEQFF. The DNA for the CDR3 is TGTGCCAGCAGCAAAGACGCCAATGAGCAGTTCTTC.

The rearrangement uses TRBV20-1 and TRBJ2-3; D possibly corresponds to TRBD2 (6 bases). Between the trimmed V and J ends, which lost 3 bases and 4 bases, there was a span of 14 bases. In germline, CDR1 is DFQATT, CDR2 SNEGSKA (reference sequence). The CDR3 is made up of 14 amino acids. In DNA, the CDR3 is TGCAGTGCTAGTGTGGCGGGACGGGCAGATACGCAGTATTTT. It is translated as CSASVAGRADTQYF.

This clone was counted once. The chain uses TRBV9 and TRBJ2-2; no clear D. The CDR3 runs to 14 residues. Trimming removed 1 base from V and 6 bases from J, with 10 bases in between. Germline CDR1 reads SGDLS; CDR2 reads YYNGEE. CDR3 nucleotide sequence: TGTGCCAGCAGCGTATTGTCAGTGGCCGGGGAGCTGTTTTTT. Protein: CASSVLSVAGELFF.

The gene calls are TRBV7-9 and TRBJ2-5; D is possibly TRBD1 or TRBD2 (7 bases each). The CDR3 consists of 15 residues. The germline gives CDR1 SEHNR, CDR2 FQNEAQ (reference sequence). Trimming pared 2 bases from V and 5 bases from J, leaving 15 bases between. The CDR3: CASSLWGGGAETQYF. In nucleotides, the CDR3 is TGTGCCAGCAGCTTATGGGGAGGGGGCGCTGAGACCCAGTACTTC.

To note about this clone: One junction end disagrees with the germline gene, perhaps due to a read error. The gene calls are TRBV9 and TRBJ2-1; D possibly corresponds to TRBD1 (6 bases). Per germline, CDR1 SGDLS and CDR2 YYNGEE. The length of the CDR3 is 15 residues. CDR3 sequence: CASSVGQASFNEQFF. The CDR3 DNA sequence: TGTGCCAGCAGCGTAGGACAGGCGTCCTTCAATGAGCAGTTCTTC. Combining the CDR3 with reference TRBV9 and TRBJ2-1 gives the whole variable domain DSGVTQTPKHLITATGQRVTLRCSPRSGDLSVYWYQQSLDQGLQFLIQYYNGEERAKGNILERFSAQQFPDLHSELNLSSLELGDSALYFCASSVGQASFNEQFFGPGTRLTVL.

The DNA of the CDR3 is TGCAGCGTTCAGACAGGGGGCTCAGGCGAGCAGTACTTC. It encodes CSVQTGGSGEQYF. V is TRBV29-1 and J is TRBJ2-7, with 10 bases aligning to TRBD1. V trimming: 5 bases; J trimming: 6 bases; junction bases outside the gene matches: 7. Germline CDR1 SQVTM, CDR2 ANQGSEA. The CDR3 consists of 13 residues.

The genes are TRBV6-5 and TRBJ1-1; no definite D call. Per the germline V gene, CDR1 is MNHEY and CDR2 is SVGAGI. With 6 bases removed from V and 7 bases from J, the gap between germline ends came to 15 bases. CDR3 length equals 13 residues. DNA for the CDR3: TGTGCCAGCAGCCATTTGGGGATATTTGAAGCTTTCTTT. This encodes CASSHLGIFEAFF.

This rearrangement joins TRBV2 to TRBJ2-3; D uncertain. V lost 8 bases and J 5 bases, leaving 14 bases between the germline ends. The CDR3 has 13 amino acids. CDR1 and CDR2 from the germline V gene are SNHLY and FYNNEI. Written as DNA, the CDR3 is TGTGCCAGCGACGCCGGTCGACAAGATACGCAGTATTTT. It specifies CASDAGRQDTQYF.

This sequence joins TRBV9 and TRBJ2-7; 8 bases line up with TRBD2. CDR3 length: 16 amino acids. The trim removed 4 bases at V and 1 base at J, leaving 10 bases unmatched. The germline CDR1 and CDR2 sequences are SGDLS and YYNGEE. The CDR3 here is CASSKGRAGGSYEQYF. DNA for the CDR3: TGTGCCAGCAGCAAAGGAAGGGCGGGGGGATCCTACGAGCAGTACTTC.

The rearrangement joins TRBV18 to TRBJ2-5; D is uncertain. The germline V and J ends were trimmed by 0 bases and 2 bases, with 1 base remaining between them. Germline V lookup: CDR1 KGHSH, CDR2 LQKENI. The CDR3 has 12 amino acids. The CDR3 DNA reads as TGTGCCAGCTCACCACCACAAGAGACCCAGTACTTC. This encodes CASSPPQETQYF.

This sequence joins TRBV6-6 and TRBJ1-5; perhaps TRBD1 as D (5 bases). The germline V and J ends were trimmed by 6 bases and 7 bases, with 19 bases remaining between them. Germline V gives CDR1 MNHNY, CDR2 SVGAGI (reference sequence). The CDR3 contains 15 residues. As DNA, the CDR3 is TGTGCCAGCAGACCGAAAATGGGACCTTTGCAGCCCCAGCATTTT. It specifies CASRPKMGPLQPQHF.